This TCR beta chain was sequenced during a study of blood T cell repertoires in COVID-19. At the level of the study: Nucleic acid was either cDNA or gDNA, and it came from T cells, B-cell-depleted T cells, or PBMCs.

TCRdb's copy holds only in-frame clones and misses some; the assay was immunoSEQ multiplex PCR. The top ten hold approximately 7.6% of the sample, which has 220,000 or so clones, 82% seen once. CDR1 is GTSNPN and CDR2 is SVGIG in the germline V gene (reference sequence). Trimming took 3 bases from V and 4 from J, leaving 10 bases between them. The CDR3 has 13 residues. Seattle patients were enrolled during active infection and followed longitudinally. This receptor was taken from a woman older than 75 with COVID-19, enrolled during active disease. Sequenced: peripheral blood. The chain joins TRBV30 to TRBJ1-5; D is possibly TRBD1 (6 bases). The CDR3, as DNA: TGTGCCTGGAGGAACAGGGAAAATCAGCCCCAGCATTTT. Its protein is CAWRNRENQPQHF.